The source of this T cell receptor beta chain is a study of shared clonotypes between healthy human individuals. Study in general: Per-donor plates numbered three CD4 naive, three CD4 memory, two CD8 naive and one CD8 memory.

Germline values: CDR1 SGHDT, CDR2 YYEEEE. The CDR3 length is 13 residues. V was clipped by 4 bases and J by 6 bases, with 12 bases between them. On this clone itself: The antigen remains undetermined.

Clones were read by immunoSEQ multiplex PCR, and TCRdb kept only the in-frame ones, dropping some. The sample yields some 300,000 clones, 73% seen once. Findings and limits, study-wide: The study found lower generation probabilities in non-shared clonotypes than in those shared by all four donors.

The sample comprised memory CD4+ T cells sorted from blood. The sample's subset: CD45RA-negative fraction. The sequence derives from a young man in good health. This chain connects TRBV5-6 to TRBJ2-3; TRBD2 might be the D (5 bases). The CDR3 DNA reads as TGTGCCAGCAGCGGCTGGCGGGCTGATACGCAGTATTTT. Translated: CASSGWRADTQYF.